Below, 14 T cell receptor beta chains from the same sample are listed, as sequenced in a study of Tregs in tolerant kidney transplant recipients. The protocol was immunoSEQ multiplex PCR, while the TCRdb copy is restricted to in-frame clones and leaves out a portion. Its table lists around 48,000 clones. The specimen comprised CD4+ T cells from blood, sampled before the transplant. The receptors were sampled from a human donor who received a combined kidney and bone marrow transplant.

On this clone itself: From the germline J gene comes the end of the CDR3, since the read stops 3 residues before it. This chain joins TRBV19 and TRBJ2-6, with 11 bases matching TRBD2. The CDR3 spans 16 residues. Trimming took 9 bases from V and 0 from J; bases not matched to a gene: 4. The germline gives CDR1 LNHDA, CDR2 SQIVND (reference sequence). The sequenced part of the CDR3 DNA is TGTGCCAGCGGAGGGACTAGCGGCTCTGGGGCCAACGTC. Translating gives CASGGTSGSGANV. The whole CDR3 is CASGGTSGSGANVLTF. Based on the CDR3 plus reference TRBV19 and TRBJ2-6, the full variable domain is DGGITQSPKYLFRKEGQNVTLSCEQNLNHDAMYWYRQDPGQGLRLIYYSQIVNDFQKGDIAEGYSVSREKKESFPLTVTSAQKNPTAFYLCASGGTSGSGANVLTFGAGSRLTVL.

A word on this clone: The DNA ends 3 residues before the CDR3 does, and the rest of the CDR3 is filled in from the germline J gene. The V gene is TRBV7-3, the J gene TRBJ1-1; no reliable D call. The CDR3 has 14 amino acids. The germline V and J ends were trimmed by 2 bases and 2 bases, with 9 bases remaining between them. In germline, CDR1 is SGHTA, CDR2 FQGTGA. This chain's CDR3 is CASSLVRTNTEAFF. CDR3 bases read: TGTGCCAGCAGCTTAGTCAGGACTAACACTGAA.

As to this clone: Sequencing ends 3 residues short of the CDR3 end; the germline J gene provides the rest. The chain carries TRBV20-1 and TRBJ2-2; the match to TRBD2 covers 7 bases. Germline CDR1 DFQATT, CDR2 SNEGSKA (reference sequence). The J segment lost 0 bases and the V segment lost 6 bases, leaving 4 bases of the junction unmatched. The CDR3 contains 14 residues. The sequenced CDR3 bases are TGCAGTGCCGGAGCGGGAACGAACACCGGGGAG. This gives the protein CSAGAGTNTGE. The entire CDR3 reads CSAGAGTNTGELFF.

As concerns this clone: Coverage ceases 3 residues before the CDR3 finishes, and the germline J gene fills in the end. This chain connects TRBV20-1 to TRBJ2-3; tentative D call: TRBD2 (6 bases). The CDR3 consists of 14 residues. V lost 5 bases and J lost 6, with 18 bases in between. Germline CDR1 DFQATT, CDR2 SNEGSKA (reference sequence). The DNA read from the CDR3 is TGCAGTGCTCCCCCCTCCCTTGGGGGGGATACG. Its protein is CSAPPSLGGDT. The CDR3, in full, reads CSAPPSLGGDTQYF.

Regarding this clone: The read terminates 3 residues before the CDR3 end, so the remaining end is supplied by the germline J gene. The J gene is TRBJ2-7, the V gene TRBV7-2, with a weak D call TRBD2 (6 bases). Trimming took 3 bases from V and 1 from J, leaving 10 bases between them. Germline CDR1 reads SGHTA; CDR2 reads FQGNSA. The CDR3 extends over 14 amino acids. The sequenced CDR3 bases are TGTGCCAGCAGCTTGGGACTCGTTTCCTACGAG. Translated, it gives CASSLGLVSYE. The entire CDR3 reads CASSLGLVSYEQYF.

The CDR3 sequence: CSARVGTLAKNIQYF. The sequenced part of the CDR3 DNA is TGCAGTGCTAGAGTAGGGACATTAGCCAAAAACATT. This chain links TRBV20-1 with TRBJ2-4; TRBD1 is a possible D gene (6 bases). The read terminates 3 residues before the CDR3 end, so the remaining end is supplied by the germline J gene. In germline, CDR1 is DFQATT, CDR2 SNEGSKA (reference sequence). CDR3 size: 15 residues. Trimming took off 1 base at V and 0 bases at J, with 10 bases between the two ends.

As regards this clone: Read coverage stops 3 residues before the CDR3 terminus; the germline J gene supplies the remainder. The chain employs TRBV20-1 and TRBJ2-7, with a possible D match to TRBD1 (6 bases). Germline CDR1 reads DFQATT; CDR2 reads SNEGSKA (reference sequence). The CDR3 is 13 residues long. V was shortened by 2 bases and J by 0 bases, with 8 bases between the two germline ends. CDR3 loop: CSARPDSSYEQYF. CDR3 bases read: TGCAGTGCTAGACCGGACAGCTCCTACGAG.

Turning to this clone: The read ends 3 residues shy of where the CDR3 ends; the end is completed using the germline J gene. The chain couples TRBV10-3 to TRBJ1-2; D may be TRBD1 (5 bases). CDR1 and CDR2 (germline): ENHRY, SYGVKD. Trimming left V 6 bases short and J 5 bases short, with 7 bases between. The CDR3 is 11 residues long. CDR3 sequence: CAISSGYGYTF. Partial CDR3 DNA: TGTGCCATCAGCTCAGGGTATGGC.

A remark on this clone: The CDR3 extends 3 residues past the end of the read, so its final part is completed from the germline J gene. The V call is TRBV28, the J call TRBJ1-2; D is undetermined. The germline gives CDR1 MDHEN, CDR2 SYDVKM. The CDR3 extends over 12 amino acids. The V and J ends lost 10 bases and 5 bases respectively, with 14 bases between them. CDR3 sequence reads: CATLSRVYGYTF. CDR3 DNA, as far as it was read: TGTGCCACCCTAAGTCGGGTGTATGGC.

Notes on this clone: The read ends 3 residues before the CDR3 terminus; that terminus is restored from the germline J gene. The chain combines TRBV19 with TRBJ1-5; D is uncertain. Germline V gives CDR1 LNHDA, CDR2 SQIVND (reference sequence). V dropped 3 bases and J dropped 0 bases, with 9 bases sitting between them. CDR3 length: 15 amino acids. The CDR3 sequence is CASSIEDYSNQPQHF. The sequenced part of the CDR3 DNA is TGTGCCAGTAGTATCGAGGACTATAGCAATCAGCCC.

Remarks on this clone: Sequencing ends 3 residues short of the CDR3 end; the germline J gene provides the rest. The J gene is TRBJ2-5, the V gene TRBV6-2 or TRBV6-3; D perhaps matches TRBD2 (6 bases). Trimming shortened V by 7 bases and J by 2 bases, and 20 bases separated the two germline ends. This CDR3 is built from 16 residues. CDR1 is MNHEY, CDR2 SVGEGT, per germline. The CDR3 spells CASTSRRGIGQETQYF. The part of the CDR3 DNA that was read is TGTGCCAGCACCTCGCGGCGCGGGATTGGGCAAGAGACC.

A remark on this clone: The sequenced fragment ends 3 residues before the CDR3 boundary, so the rest is inferred from the germline J gene. The genes are TRBV20-1 and TRBJ2-7; 10 bases agree with TRBD2. The CDR3 spans 15 residues. V gave up 4 bases and J gave up 0 bases; unmatched junction bases: 6. Germline V gene sequence: CDR1 DFQATT, CDR2 SNEGSKA (reference sequence). CDR3 DNA, as far as it was read: TGCAGTGCTACCTCTAGCGGGGGAAGCTCCTACGAG. This translates into CSATSSGGSSYE. The CDR3 in full is CSATSSGGSSYEQYF.

A note on this clone: The read ends 3 residues before the CDR3 terminus; that terminus is restored from the germline J gene. The genes are TRBV19 and TRBJ1-2, with 9 bases that match TRBD1. Per the germline V gene, CDR1 is LNHDA and CDR2 is SQIVND (reference sequence). The junction had 3 bases not matched to a gene; V was cut back by 6 bases and J by 4 bases. The CDR3 extends over 13 amino acids. Partial CDR3 DNA: TGTGCCAGTAGGACAGGGGGTGGCTATGGC. Its protein product is CASRTGGGYG. The CDR3, in full, reads CASRTGGGYGYTF.

With respect to this clone: The read finishes 3 residues shy of the CDR3 end, and the germline J gene is used to complete it. V gene TRBV7-3 combines with J gene TRBJ2-5; tentatively, D is TRBD2 (7 bases). The ends were cut back, 0 bases at V and 1 base at J, with 9 bases in the middle. CDR1 is SGHTA and CDR2 is FQGTGA in the germline V gene. The CDR3 totals 15 residues. The CDR3 loop reads CASSLTGGLQETQYF. CDR3 bases read: TGTGCCAGCAGCTTAACGGGGGGGCTCCAAGAGACC.